This T cell receptor beta chain was sequenced for a study of cytomegalovirus exposure and HLA in healthy donors (dated by TCRdb to about 2017). For the study in its entirety: An earlier analysis of some 550 of the donors reported about 290 Gb of sequence data and approximately 110 million unique TCR beta sequences from about 179 million T cells. Roughly 300 gigabases of sequencing data and tens of millions of unique TCR sequences were included in an early release covering over 600 HLA-typed donors. Of the roughly 400 genotyped donors, over 70% fell in the genetic ancestry cluster associated with self-reported Caucasian donors. The aim of the study was to test whether cataloging public T cell receptors could identify signatures of past pathogen exposure. The study profiled the T cell repertoires of hundreds of subjects by immunosequencing and related them to cytomegalovirus serostatus. A separate validation cohort of over a hundred different subjects was used in addition to the roughly 670-subject first cohort. The study combined high-throughput TCR immunosequencing, statistical association of individual TCRs with disease status, and machine learning to predict cytomegalovirus infection status. To study patterns of TCR occurrence, a later analysis re-analyzed previously published TCR beta repertoires from 500 to 850 donors and added high-resolution HLA genotyping. The later analysis used no new phenotypic data to find candidate immune exposures, relying instead on TCR beta sequences and their occurrence across donors. An earlier analysis of 587 of the donors applied high-throughput TCR beta sequencing to assess whether each TCR beta V gene segment acted as functional or pseudogenic. Alongside the repertoire data, information on donor age, sex, ethnicity and CMV serostatus was compiled. Genome-wide SNP genotypes for about 55% of the 666 donors were used in a later genetic analysis, which treated that subset as a discovery cohort. All discovery cohort repertoires had been generated using a single sequencing platform. Class I and class II HLA loci were covered by the typing at four-digit resolution. Typing coverage varied by locus: about 620-630 donors for A, B, C, DRB1 and DQB1; roughly 500 for DQA1; some 610 for DPA1; roughly 470 for DPB1. About five DR-DQ haplotypes were treated as single units for association and clustering because of strong linkage in the cohort. Among 398 genotyped donors of the cohort, an average of about 220,000 unique TCR beta nucleotide sequences was sequenced per donor, of which approximately 19% were non-productive. Study-level results and caveats: Most TCR sequences were seen in very few donors, while some public TCRs were found in many individuals. The authors suggested that the approach could potentially be generalized to other disease states and immunological phenotypes. Several of the top co-occurrence clusters appeared to be linked to parvovirus B19, influenza, CMV and Epstein-Barr virus, according to a later analysis. A further reported finding was that TCR beta sequences accurately predicted the HLA-A and HLA-B alleles for most subjects in the first cohort. In an earlier analysis of around 500 of the donors, most TCR beta V segments appeared in productive rearrangements about 87% or about 30% of the time, broadly matching IMGT annotations. Seventeen rarely observed V segments, including chromosome 9 orphons, were excluded from the earlier analysis of a few hundred of the donors because counts were too low. Linkage disequilibrium might explain the correlated functional status among segregating V segments, but an unknown experimental factor could not be excluded. A later analysis found that most CMV-associated TCR beta chains appeared HLA-restricted, with HLA associations seemingly driven largely by CMV exposure. V-gene and J-gene trimming of TCR beta chains was associated with a missense DCLRE1C variant in a later genetic analysis, and the association was replicated in an independent cohort. At a false discovery rate of 0.05, a later analysis linked roughly 17,000 TCR beta sequences to specific HLA alleles. Assigning TCR associations to individual alleles was difficult when HLA alleles, especially DR and DQ, strongly co-occurred. The classifier was reported to diagnose cytomegalovirus status with high specificity and sensitivity in both the original and validation cohorts. According to a later genetic analysis, donors in an Asian-associated ancestry cluster had fewer N-insertions in productive TCRs than the approximately 670-donor mean. Compared with equally common non-associated chains, HLA-associated TCR beta chains in a later analysis were more clonally expanded and had lower generation probabilities. Some IMGT-functional V segments, including TRBV6-2 and TRBV6-3, could not be told apart with the 87-base-pair reads, so those segments were excluded. Because some donors lacked HLA typing at each locus, the association tests relied only on the typed subset. The sequencing pipeline was judged likely to have produced a cluster of highly shared sequence variants as a technical artifact. A few of the identified cytomegalovirus-associated TCR beta chains were confirmed in vitro to be specific for cytomegalovirus antigens. Roughly uniform sequencing depth across donors was assumed in presence/absence analyses, although this assumption may not hold. According to a later analysis, TCR association rates differed among HLA loci, with DRB1 alleles showing the most associated TCRs and HLA-C alleles showing the fewest. The only immune exposure information available for the cohort was CMV serostatus. Only TCR beta chains were sequenced in this cohort, and the absence of alpha or paired-chain data limited detectable features. In the study, 150 to 200 TCR beta chains were listed as associated with cytomegalovirus.

From the cysteine up to the phenylalanine, the CDR3 has a length of 17 residues. This entry keeps only the CDR3 DNA: 51 bases, framed from base 1. Based on the germline V gene (reference sequence), the CDR1 and CDR2 sequences are SEHNR and FQNEAQ. Library method: the immunoSEQ multiplex PCR assay. The multiplex PCR relied on a mix of 60 forward primers for TCR Vbeta segments and 13 reverse primers for TCR Jbeta segments. The CDR3 region of rearranged TCR beta genes was amplified from genomic DNA with a multiplex PCR assay. Amplified TCR beta libraries were sequenced as 87-base-pair reads on the Illumina HiSeq System. The paper's processing steps were these. A later analysis counted about 82 million unique TCR beta chains across the 600 to 850 repertoires, and around 12 million of these chains were shared by at least two donors. A nearest-neighbor algorithm error-corrected the raw reads and collapsed the reads into unique sequences, merging closely related sequences to remove PCR and sequencing errors. Alignment of CDR3 sequences to IMGT reference sequences was used to assign V, D and J gene segments. For a sequence to be retained, a match of at least six nucleotides to both a V gene segment and a J gene segment was required. Rearrangements were called productive when the CDR3 lacked stop codons and stayed in frame with V and J; all others were non-productive. Following IMGT convention, CDR3 was defined as the stretch from the second conserved V-encoded cysteine to the conserved J-encoded phenylalanine. Sequences without an unambiguous match to a single V gene segment were excluded from the earlier analysis of about 600 of the donors. An earlier analysis of 500 to 700 of the donors classified V segments as functional when productive rearrangements were above 56.7% and as segregating when the standard deviation between donors was above 5%. To diagnose cytomegalovirus status from the catalog of TCR beta chain sequences, a statistical classification framework was built. A later analysis assigned V and J genes by comparing TCR nucleotide sequences with IMGT/GENE-DB human TR gene sequences. In a later analysis, CDR3 sequences and most-parsimonious VDJ recombination scenarios were assigned using the TCRdist pipeline. In a later analysis, each TCR beta chain was defined by its CDR3 amino acid sequence together with its V-gene family, and reads without a unique V-gene family were excluded. To address suspected cross-contamination and a sequencing artifact, a later analysis removed a few hundred highly shared, low-generation-probability nucleotide sequences. In a later analysis, a clonal expansion index for each public chain was calculated from normalized within-repertoire ranks of inferred template counts. A later analysis computed generation probabilities with a VDJ recombination model fitted to out-of-frame rearrangements, and checked the results against IGoR. Hypergeometric tests were used in a later analysis to score TCR-TCR, TCR-HLA and TCR-CMV co-occurrence, with a repertoire-size bias correction applied to the TCR pairs. False discovery rates were estimated in a later analysis by permuting HLA or CMV assignments 20 times. In a later analysis, co-occurring TCRs were grouped with DBSCAN, and TCRdist sequence similarity was added when clustering was performed within HLA-allele-positive subsets. For co-occurrence clustering, repertoires with fewer than 30,000 or more than 120,000 public chains were excluded, along with about five repertoires with anomalous nucleotide sharing. TCRdb took this table from immuneACCESS and kept in-frame rearrangements with V and J called. Such tables lack part of the clones; where checked against another copy, unresolved V genes explain under half of the gap, and the rest is unexplained. V, J and clone size were drawn from that table, and D and trimming were deduced from the DNA. For this sample there are over 150,000 clones; around 80% appear just once. The ten largest account for 2% to 2.5% of the sample.

Of note for this clone: The target of this receptor is not known. Germline and junction disagree at one end, which may indicate a read error.

In total, just over 650 healthy bone marrow donors made up the cohort. At the time of sampling, every cohort member was nominally healthy, though immune exposures that went unrecorded were likely present. The donor tested CMV seronegative and was one of the 352 seronegative cohort members. A peripheral blood sample was collected from each donor, and TCR beta sequencing was performed on peripheral blood mononuclear cells. Genomic DNA extraction from the blood cell samples was performed with the Qiagen DNeasy Blood Extraction Kit. This sequence originates from a man in his forties in good health and CMV-seronegative. Recombination linked TRBV7-9 to TRBJ2-6; 8 of the junction bases match TRBD2. Input material: PBMCs. The CDR3 protein is CASSPGLAFSGANGLTF. The DNA is as follows: TGTGCCAGCTCGCCAGGACTAGCCTTCTCTGGGGCCAACGGCCTGACTTTC.